A single sample gave rise to the 14 T cell receptor beta chains below, sequenced in a study of vaccination and CD4 T cells after COVID-19. TCRdb called the PCR reads again in MiXCR, with one record for every CDR3 protein. The sample records about 21,000 distinct CDR3 sequences, about three fifths being singletons. The source material was CD4+ T cells from blood, sampled before SARS-CoV-2 vaccination. All receptors come from a human donor who had recovered from COVID-19.

The rearrangement joins TRBV5-5 to TRBJ1-6; 7 bases are shared with TRBD1. J lost 7 bases, V lost 7 bases, and 5 bases had no gene match. Germline V lookup: CDR1 SGHKS, CDR2 YYEKEE (reference sequence). The length of the CDR3 is 13 residues. CDR3 DNA: TGTGCCAGCGGGACAGCGACCAATTCACCCCTCCACTTT. This translates into CASGTATNSPLHF.

The genes are TRBV30 and TRBJ1-1, with D perhaps matching TRBD1 (6 bases). This CDR3 has 16 residues. The germline gives CDR1 GTSNPN, CDR2 SVGIG (reference sequence). The V end was cut by 4 bases, the J end by 3 bases, with 21 bases between. Here the CDR3 reads CAWNVARTVVDTEAFF. In DNA, the CDR3 is TGTGCCTGGAACGTCGCGCGGACAGTCGTGGACACTGAAGCTTTCTTT.

This clonotype was detected a few times. The chain combines TRBV14 with TRBJ2-3, with D possibly TRBD2 on 5 matching bases. Germline CDR1 is SGHDN and CDR2 is FVKESK. CDR3 length: 15 amino acids. Trimming left V 5 bases short and J 2 bases short, with 14 bases between. For the CDR3, the DNA is TGTGCCAGCAGCTCTACACTAGGAATCACAGATACGCAGTATTTT. Its protein is CASSSTLGITDTQYF.

The chain is built from TRBV7-2 and TRBJ2-5; D gene unclear. This CDR3 spans 14 amino acids. V was clipped by 5 bases and J by 2 bases, with 12 bases between them. CDR1 is SGHTA and CDR2 is FQGNSA in the germline V gene. This CDR3 is CASSPQRSQETQYF. CDR3 nucleotides: TGTGCCAGCAGCCCCCAACGGAGTCAAGAGACCCAGTACTTC.

This clonotype was seen a handful of times. This rearrangement joins TRBV7-8 to TRBJ2-6; either TRBD1 or TRBD2 may supply D (5 bases each). CDR1 is SGHVS, CDR2 FQNEAQ, per germline. V was shortened by 5 bases and J by 0 bases, with 17 bases between the two germline ends. The CDR3 loop spans 18 amino acids. CDR3 in amino acids: CASSVPGLDFSGANVLTF. Written as DNA, the CDR3 is TGTGCCAGCAGCGTCCCGGGGCTGGATTTCTCTGGGGCCAACGTCCTGACTTTC. Full variable domain (outside the CDR3, taken from reference TRBV7-8 and TRBJ2-6): GAGVSQSPRYKVAKRGQDVALRCDPISGHVSLFWYQQALGQGPEFLTYFQNEAQLDKSGLPSDRFFAERPEGSVSTLKIQRTQQEDSAVYLCASSVPGLDFSGANVLTFGAGSRLTVL.

V is TRBV11-2 and J is TRBJ2-1, with 12 bases fitting TRBD2. Germline CDR1 and CDR2: SGHAT and FQNNGV. The CDR3 extends over 15 amino acids. The V and J ends lost 5 bases and 4 bases, in that order; junction bases with no gene match: 3. CDR3 in DNA: TGTGCCAGCAGCCCTAGCGGGAGGGCTTACAATGAGCAGTTCTTC. Its protein product is CASSPSGRAYNEQFF.

The V and J genes are TRBV6-1 and TRBJ2-7, with 8 bases aligning to TRBD2. There are 15 residues in the CDR3. V shed 6 bases and J 4 bases; nucleotides not matched to a gene: 11. Germline CDR1 MNHNS, CDR2 SASEGT. CDR3 DNA sequence: TGTGCCAGCAGCCCCGAGACGGGAGGGAGTTACGAGCAGTACTTC. This gives the protein CASSPETGGSYEQYF.

The chain links TRBV20-1 to TRBJ1-6; no firm D call. Trimming removed 0 bases from V and 7 bases from J, with 13 bases in between. Germline values: CDR1 DFQATT, CDR2 SNEGSKA (reference sequence). There are 15 residues in the CDR3. The CDR3 region has the DNA TGCAGTGCTAGAGATCTCCATGGAACCAATTCACCCCTCCACTTT. It codes for CSARDLHGTNSPLHF.

The rearrangement joins TRBV7-2 to TRBJ1-4; D possibly corresponds to TRBD1 (5 bases). The CDR3 is 13 residues long. The germline gives CDR1 SGHTA, CDR2 FQGNSA. V dropped 5 bases and J dropped 8 bases, with 12 bases sitting between them. The CDR3 DNA sequence: TGTGCCAGCAGCATATCCAGGGAGGAAAAACTGTTTTTT. This sequence encodes CASSISREEKLFF. Full variable domain (remainder filled in from reference TRBV7-2 and TRBJ1-4): GAGVSQSPSNKVTEKGKDVELRCDPISGHTALYWYRQSLGQGLEFLIYFQGNSAPDKSGLPSDRFSAERTGGSVSTLTIQRTQQEDSAVYLCASSISREEKLFFGSGTQLSVL.

The chain combines TRBV7-3 with TRBJ1-2; the D is unclear. V was clipped by 2 bases and J by 2 bases, with 12 bases between them. CDR3 size: 15 residues. From germline, CDR1 is SGHTA and CDR2 FQGTGA. This CDR3 reads CASSLFRVSNYGYTF. CDR3 DNA: TGTGCCAGCAGCTTATTTCGGGTGTCGAACTATGGCTACACCTTC.

This chain uses TRBV20-1 with TRBJ2-7; TRBD2 agrees at 7 bases. CDR3 length equals 15 residues. V lost 5 bases and J lost 4; bases outside the gene matches: 14. CDR1 is DFQATT, CDR2 SNEGSKA, per germline (reference sequence). The CDR3 is CSAPLPGGRIYEQYF. The CDR3 DNA reads as TGCAGTGCTCCACTCCCTGGCGGGAGAATATACGAGCAGTACTTC.

The chain couples TRBV15 to TRBJ1-4; 8 bases fit TRBD1. Per the germline V gene, CDR1 is LNHNV and CDR2 is YYDKDF (reference sequence). With 0 bases clipped from V and 10 bases from J, the junction kept 4 bases outside the gene matches. The CDR3 extends over 14 amino acids. The CDR3 sequence is CATSRDLQGGKLFF. DNA of the CDR3: TGTGCCACCAGCAGAGATCTACAGGGGGGAAAACTGTTTTTT.

This clonotype was counted between two and nine times. V is TRBV15 and J is TRBJ2-3; TRBD1 matches 9 bases. Germline V gives CDR1 LNHNV, CDR2 YYDKDF (reference sequence). The CDR3 runs to 16 residues. V gave up 2 bases and J gave up 6 bases; unmatched junction bases: 9. CDR3 sequence: CATSRPTGGGGDTQYF. The CDR3 DNA follows: TGTGCCACCAGCAGACCCACAGGGGGCGGCGGCGATACGCAGTATTTT.

The V and J genes are TRBV20-1 and TRBJ1-5; no firm D call. The CDR3 length is 13 residues. The germline V gene encodes CDR1 DFQATT and CDR2 SNEGSKA (reference sequence). V was shortened by 3 bases and J by 2 bases, with 8 bases between the two germline ends. DNA of the CDR3: TGCAGTGCTAGTAGCACAGGCAATCAGCCCCAGCATTTT. Its translation: CSASSTGNQPQHF.